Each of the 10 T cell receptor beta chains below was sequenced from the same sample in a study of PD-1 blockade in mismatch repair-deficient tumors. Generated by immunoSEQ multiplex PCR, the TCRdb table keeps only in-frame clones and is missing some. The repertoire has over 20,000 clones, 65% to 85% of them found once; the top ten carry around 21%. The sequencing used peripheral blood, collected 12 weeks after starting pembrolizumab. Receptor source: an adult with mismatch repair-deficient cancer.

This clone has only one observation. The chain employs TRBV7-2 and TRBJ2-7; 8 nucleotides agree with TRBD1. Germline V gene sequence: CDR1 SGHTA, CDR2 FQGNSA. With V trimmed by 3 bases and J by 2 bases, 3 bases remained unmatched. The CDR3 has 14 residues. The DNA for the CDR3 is TGTGCCAGCAGCTTTGGACAGGGCACCTACGAGCAGTACTTC. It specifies CASSFGQGTYEQYF.

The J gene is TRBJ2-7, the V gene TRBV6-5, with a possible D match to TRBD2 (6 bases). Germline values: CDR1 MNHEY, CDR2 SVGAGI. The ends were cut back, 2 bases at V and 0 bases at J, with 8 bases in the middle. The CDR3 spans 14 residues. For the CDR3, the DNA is TGTGCCAGCAGTTACGGGGGGTACTCCTACGAGCAGTACTTC. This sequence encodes CASSYGGYSYEQYF.

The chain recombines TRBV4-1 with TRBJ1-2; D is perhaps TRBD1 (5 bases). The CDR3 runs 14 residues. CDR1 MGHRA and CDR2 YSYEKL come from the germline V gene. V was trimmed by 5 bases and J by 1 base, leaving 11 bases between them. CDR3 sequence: CASSSGQGNYGYTF. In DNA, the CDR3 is TGCGCCAGCAGCTCAGGCCAGGGTAACTATGGCTACACCTTC.

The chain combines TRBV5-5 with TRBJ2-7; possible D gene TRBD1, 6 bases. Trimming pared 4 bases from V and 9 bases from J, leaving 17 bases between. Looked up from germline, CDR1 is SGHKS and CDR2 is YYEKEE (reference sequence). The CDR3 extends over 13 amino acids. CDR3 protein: CASSPGQRSVQYF. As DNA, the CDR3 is TGTGCCAGCAGCCCGGGACAACGTTCGGTGCAGTACTTC.

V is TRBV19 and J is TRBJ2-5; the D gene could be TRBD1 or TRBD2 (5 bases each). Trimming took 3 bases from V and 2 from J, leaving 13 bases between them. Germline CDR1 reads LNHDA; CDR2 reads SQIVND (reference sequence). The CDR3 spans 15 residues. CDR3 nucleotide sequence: TGTGCCAGTAGTATGCAGGGAACGGGGCAAGAGACCCAGTACTTC. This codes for CASSMQGTGQETQYF. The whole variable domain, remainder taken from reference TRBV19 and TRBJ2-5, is DGGITQSPKYLFRKEGQNVTLSCEQNLNHDAMYWYRQDPGQGLRLIYYSQIVNDFQKGDIAEGYSVSREKKESFPLTVTSAQKNPTAFYLCASSMQGTGQETQYFGPGTRLLVL.

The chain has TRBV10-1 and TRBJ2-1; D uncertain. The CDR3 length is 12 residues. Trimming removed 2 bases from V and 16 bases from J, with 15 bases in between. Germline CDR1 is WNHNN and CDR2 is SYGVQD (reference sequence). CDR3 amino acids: CASSEGPTPQFF. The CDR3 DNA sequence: TGCGCCAGCAGTGAGGGACCAACGCCTCAATTCTTC.

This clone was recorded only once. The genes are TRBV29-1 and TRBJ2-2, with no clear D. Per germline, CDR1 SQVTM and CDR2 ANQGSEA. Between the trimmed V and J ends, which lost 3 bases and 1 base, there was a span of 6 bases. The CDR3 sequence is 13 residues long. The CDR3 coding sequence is TGCAGCGTTGAGCAGCAGAACACCGGGGAGCTGTTTTTT. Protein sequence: CSVEQQNTGELFF.

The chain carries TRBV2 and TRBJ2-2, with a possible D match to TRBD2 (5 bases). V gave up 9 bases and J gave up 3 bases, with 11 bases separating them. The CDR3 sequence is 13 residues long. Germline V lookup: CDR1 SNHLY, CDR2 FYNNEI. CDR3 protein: CASGGDHTGELFF. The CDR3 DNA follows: TGTGCCAGTGGAGGAGACCACACCGGGGAGCTGTTTTTT.

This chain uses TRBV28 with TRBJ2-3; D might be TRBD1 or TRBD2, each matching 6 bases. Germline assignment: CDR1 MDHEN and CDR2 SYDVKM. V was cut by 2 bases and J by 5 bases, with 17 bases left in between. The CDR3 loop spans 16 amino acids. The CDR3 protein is CASSLMGGRERDTQYF. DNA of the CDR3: TGTGCCAGCAGTTTAATGGGGGGCAGGGAACGAGATACGCAGTATTTT.

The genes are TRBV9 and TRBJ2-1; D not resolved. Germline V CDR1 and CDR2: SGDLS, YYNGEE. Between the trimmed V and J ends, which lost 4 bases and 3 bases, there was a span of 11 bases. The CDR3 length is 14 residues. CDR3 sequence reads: CASSTVEIYNEQFF. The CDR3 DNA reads TGTGCCAGCAGCACCGTCGAAATCTACAATGAGCAGTTCTTC.